The 5 T cell receptor beta chains below were found in one sample sequenced in a study of blood T cell repertoires in COVID-19. Assay: immunoSEQ multiplex PCR; the TCRdb copy retains only in-frame clones and omits some. The repertoire has over 300,000 clones, approximately 85% of them found once; the top ten carry approximately 7.6%. The sample was peripheral blood. The source is a human donor in a cohort sampled during active COVID-19.

The rearrangement joins TRBV5-8 to TRBJ2-7; D is possibly TRBD2 (6 bases). Between the trimmed V and J ends, which lost 0 bases and 9 bases, there was a span of 10 bases. The V gene's germline CDR1 is SGHTS and CDR2 YDEGEE. The length of the CDR3 is 12 residues. The CDR3 bases are TGTGCCAGCAGCTTGGGGGAGGTTGTGCAGTACTTC. This codes for CASSLGEVVQYF.

The J gene is TRBJ1-2, the V gene TRBV2; 8 nucleotides align to TRBD1. Germline V gene lookup returns CDR1 SNHLY and CDR2 FYNNEI. CDR3 length: 13 amino acids. V gave up 8 bases and J gave up 2 bases; unmatched junction bases: 4. This CDR3 reads CASCGQGNYGYTF. CDR3 nucleotides: TGTGCCAGCTGTGGACAGGGCAACTATGGCTACACCTTC.

This clone was counted only a few times. J is TRBJ2-1 and V is TRBV5-1; 12 bases align to TRBD2. The germline gives CDR1 SGHRS, CDR2 YFSETQ. The CDR3 consists of 16 residues. Losses at the gene ends were 4 bases for V and 5 bases for J; bases not matched to a gene: 7. Written as DNA, the CDR3 is TGCGCCAGCAGCCCCAGGACTAGCGGGGACCACAATGAGCAGTTCTTC. Translation gives CASSPRTSGDHNEQFF.

Remarks on this clone: Other nucleotide sequences from this sample produce the same CDR3. The chain links TRBV19 to TRBJ1-5; weak D call: TRBD1 (6 bases). CDR3 size: 14 residues. The germline CDR1 and CDR2 sequences are LNHDA and SQIVND (reference sequence). Trimming removed 9 bases from V and 6 bases from J, with 18 bases in between. As DNA, the CDR3 is TGTGCCAGCAGCACCCAGGGGAAAACTCAGCCCCAGCATTTT. Translating it yields CASSTQGKTQPQHF.

The chain combines TRBV10-3 with TRBJ2-3; D possibly corresponds to TRBD1 (6 bases). CDR1 and CDR2 from the germline V gene are ENHRY and SYGVKD. V lost 4 bases and J 6 bases, leaving 11 bases between the germline ends. The CDR3 is 13 residues long. The DNA of the CDR3 is TGTGCCATCAGTGCGAACAGGGAGGATACGCAGTATTTT. Protein: CAISANREDTQYF.